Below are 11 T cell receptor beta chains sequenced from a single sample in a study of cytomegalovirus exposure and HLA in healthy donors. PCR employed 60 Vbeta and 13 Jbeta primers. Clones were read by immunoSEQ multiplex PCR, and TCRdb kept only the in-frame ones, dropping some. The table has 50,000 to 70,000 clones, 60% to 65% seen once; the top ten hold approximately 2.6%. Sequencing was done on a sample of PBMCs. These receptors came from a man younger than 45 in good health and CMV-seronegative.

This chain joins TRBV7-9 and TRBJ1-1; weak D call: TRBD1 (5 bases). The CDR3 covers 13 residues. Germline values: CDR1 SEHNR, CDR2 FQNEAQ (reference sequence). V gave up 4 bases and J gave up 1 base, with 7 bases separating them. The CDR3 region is CASSSTGNTEAFF. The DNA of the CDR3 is TGTGCCAGCAGCTCAACAGGGAACACTGAAGCTTTCTTT. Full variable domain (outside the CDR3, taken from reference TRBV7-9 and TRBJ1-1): DTGVSQNPRHKITKRGQNVTFRCDPISEHNRLYWYRQTLGQGPEFLTYFQNEAQLEKSRLLSDRFSAERPKGSFSTLEIQRTEQGDSAMYLCASSSTGNTEAFFGQGTRLTVV.

The CDR3 sequence is CASSVASGLAGDSTDTQYF. Here the CDR3 DNA reads TGTGCCAGCAGCGTAGCTTCTGGACTAGCGGGGGACAGCACAGATACGCAGTATTTT. This rearrangement joins TRBV9 to TRBJ2-3; 13 bases are a match to TRBD2. The CDR3 sequence is 19 residues long. Germline assignment: CDR1 SGDLS and CDR2 YYNGEE. Unmatched junction bases numbered 7, after V lost 0 bases and J lost 0 bases. Drawing the rest from reference TRBV9 and TRBJ2-3, the complete variable domain is DSGVTQTPKHLITATGQRVTLRCSPRSGDLSVYWYQQSLDQGLQFLIQYYNGEERAKGNILERFSAQQFPDLHSELNLSSLELGDSALYFCASSVASGLAGDSTDTQYFGPGTRLTVL.

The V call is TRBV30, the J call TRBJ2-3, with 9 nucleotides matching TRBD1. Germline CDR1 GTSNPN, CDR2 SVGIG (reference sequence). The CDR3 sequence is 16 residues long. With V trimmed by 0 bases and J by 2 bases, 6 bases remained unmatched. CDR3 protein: CAWSVRGQGYTDTQYF. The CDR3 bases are TGTGCCTGGAGTGTAAGGGGACAGGGCTACACAGATACGCAGTATTTT.

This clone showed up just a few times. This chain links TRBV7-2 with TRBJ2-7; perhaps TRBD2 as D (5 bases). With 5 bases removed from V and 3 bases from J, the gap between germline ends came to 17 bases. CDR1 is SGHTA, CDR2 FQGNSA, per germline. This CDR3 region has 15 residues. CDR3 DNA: TGTGCCAGCAGCCAGAGGGCAGGTTTCTACTACGAGCAGTACTTC. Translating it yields CASSQRAGFYYEQYF.

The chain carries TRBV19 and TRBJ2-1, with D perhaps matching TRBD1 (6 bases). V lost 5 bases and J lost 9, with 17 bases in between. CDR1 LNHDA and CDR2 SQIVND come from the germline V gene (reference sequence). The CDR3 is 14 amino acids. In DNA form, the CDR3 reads TGTGCCAGTAGTCAGACACAGGGACGTACTGAGCAGTTCTTC. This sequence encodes CASSQTQGRTEQFF.

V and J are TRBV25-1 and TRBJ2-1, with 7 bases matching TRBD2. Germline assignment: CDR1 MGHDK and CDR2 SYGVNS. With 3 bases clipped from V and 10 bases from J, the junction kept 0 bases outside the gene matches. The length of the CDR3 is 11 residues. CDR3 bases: TGTGCCAGCAGTGAGGGAGGGGAGCAGTTCTTC. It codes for CASSEGGEQFF.

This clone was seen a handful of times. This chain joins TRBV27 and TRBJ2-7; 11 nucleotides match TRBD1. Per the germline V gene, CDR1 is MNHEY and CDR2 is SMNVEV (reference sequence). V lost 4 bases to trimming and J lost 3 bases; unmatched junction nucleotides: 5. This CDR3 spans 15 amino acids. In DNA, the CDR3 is TGTGCCAGCAGTTGGGGGACAGGGGGGATCTACGAGCAGTACTTC. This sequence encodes CASSWGTGGIYEQYF.

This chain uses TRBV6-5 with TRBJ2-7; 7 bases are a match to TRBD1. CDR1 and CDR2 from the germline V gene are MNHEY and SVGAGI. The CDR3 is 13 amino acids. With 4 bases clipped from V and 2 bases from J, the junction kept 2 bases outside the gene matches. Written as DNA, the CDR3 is TGTGCCAGCAGTTGGGGACAGCCCTACGAGCAGTACTTC. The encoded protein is CASSWGQPYEQYF.

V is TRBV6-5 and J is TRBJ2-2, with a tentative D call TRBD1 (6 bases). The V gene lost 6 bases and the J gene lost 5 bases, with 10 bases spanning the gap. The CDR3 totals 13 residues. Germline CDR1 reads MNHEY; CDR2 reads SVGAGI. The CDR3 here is CASRQTGTGELFF. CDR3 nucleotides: TGTGCCAGCAGGCAAACAGGGACCGGGGAGCTGTTTTTT.

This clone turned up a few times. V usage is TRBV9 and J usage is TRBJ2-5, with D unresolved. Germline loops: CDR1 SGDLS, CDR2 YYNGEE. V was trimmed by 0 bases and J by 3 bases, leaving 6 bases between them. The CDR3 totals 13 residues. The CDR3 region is CASSVDPEETQYF. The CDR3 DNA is TGTGCCAGCAGCGTAGACCCGGAAGAGACCCAGTACTTC.

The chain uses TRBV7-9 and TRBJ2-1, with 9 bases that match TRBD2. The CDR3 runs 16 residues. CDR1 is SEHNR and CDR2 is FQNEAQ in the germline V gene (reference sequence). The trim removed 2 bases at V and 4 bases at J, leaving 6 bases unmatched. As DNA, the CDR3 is TGTGCCAGCAGCTTACCTAGCGGGGTTAAATACAATGAGCAGTTCTTC. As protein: CASSLPSGVKYNEQFF. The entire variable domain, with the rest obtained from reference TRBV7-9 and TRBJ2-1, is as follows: DTGVSQNPRHKITKRGQNVTFRCDPISEHNRLYWYRQTLGQGPEFLTYFQNEAQLEKSRLLSDRFSAERPKGSFSTLEIQRTEQGDSAMYLCASSLPSGVKYNEQFFGPGTRLTVL.